This TCR beta chain was identified in a study of long-term antiretroviral therapy in people with HIV. Whole-study results and caveats: Transplant donor controls retained higher diversity, though diversity increased after ART. HIV repertoires spanned tighter CDR3 length ranges than controls did.

They ran version v3.0 of the immunoSEQ assay at survey level. Measured with immunoSEQ multiplex PCR; TCRdb has only the in-frame clones, and not every one. The table records more than 35,000 clones, 90% to 95% of them present only once. Germline CDR1 LNHDA, CDR2 SQIVND (reference sequence). The CDR3 consists of 14 residues. V lost 7 bases and J lost 3; bases outside the gene matches: 3. Worth noting for this clone: The antigen is undetermined.

Sequencing used unsorted PBMCs, obtained 3.7 years after starting antiretroviral therapy. The chain carries TRBV19 and TRBJ2-2; 9 bases agree with TRBD2. This TCR derives from a woman in her 50s with HIV. In DNA form, the CDR3 reads TGTGCCAGTACCGGGACTAGCTACACCGGGGAGCTGTTTTTT. This translates into CASTGTSYTGELFF.